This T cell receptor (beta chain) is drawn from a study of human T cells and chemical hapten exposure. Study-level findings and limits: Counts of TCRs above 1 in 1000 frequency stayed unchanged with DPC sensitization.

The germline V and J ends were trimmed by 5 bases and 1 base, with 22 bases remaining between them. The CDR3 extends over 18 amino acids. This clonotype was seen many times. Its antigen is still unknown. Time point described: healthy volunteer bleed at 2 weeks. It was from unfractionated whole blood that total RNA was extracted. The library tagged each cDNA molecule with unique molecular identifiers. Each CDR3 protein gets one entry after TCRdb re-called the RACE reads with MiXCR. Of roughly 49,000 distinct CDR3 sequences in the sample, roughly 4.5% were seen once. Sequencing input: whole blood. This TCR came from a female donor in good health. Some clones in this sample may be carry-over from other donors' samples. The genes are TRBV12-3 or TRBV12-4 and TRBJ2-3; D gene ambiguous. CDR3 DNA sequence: TGTGCCAGCAGTATCGGTGGGCGCGTGCCTCGGGGCACAGATACGCAGTATTTT. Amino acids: CASSIGGRVPRGTDTQYF.